The 24 T cell receptor beta chains reported below all come from one sample, sequenced in a study of shared clonotypes between healthy human individuals (dated by TCRdb to about 2020). Library preparation was by the immunoSEQ multiplex PCR assay. TCRdb provides this immuneACCESS table in a form limited to in-frame rearrangements. Some clones are lacking; in checked studies, under half of them reflect an unresolved V gene, and why the rest are absent is not known. Recorded for this sample are about 2.4 million clones; 93% of them occurred a single time. Approximately 0.35% of the sample is held by the ten biggest clonotypes. Sequenced input: naive CD4+ T cells from PBMCs. Taken with the paper, the label for cell subset or site translates to: CD45RA+ positively selected. The receptor set was obtained from a man younger than 30 in good health. Some clones in this sample may be carry-over from other donors' samples.

CDR3 in amino acids: CASTPRGREPYSNQPQHF. CDR3 coding DNA: TGTGCCAGCACCCCCCGGGGCAGGGAACCTTATAGCAATCAGCCCCAGCATTTT. The chain recombines TRBV27 with TRBJ1-5; D may be TRBD1 (5 bases). The germline gives CDR1 MNHEY, CDR2 SMNVEV (reference sequence). CDR3 length: 18 residues. Trimming stripped 7 bases from V and 0 bases from J, with 22 bases between.

The chain couples TRBV6-6 to TRBJ2-3, with 8 nucleotides matching TRBD1. J gave up 5 bases and V 5 bases, and 3 bases lay outside the gene matches. The CDR3 has 13 residues. Germline CDR1 is MNHNY and CDR2 is SVGAGI (reference sequence). DNA of the CDR3: TGTGCCAGCAGTAAACAGGGGGAAGATACGCAGTATTTT. Its protein is CASSKQGEDTQYF.

Of note for this clone: Within the sample, other DNA sequences also encode this same CDR3. The chain couples TRBV11-2 to TRBJ2-2, with 7 bases aligning to TRBD1. Germline lookup yields CDR1 SGHAT and CDR2 FQNNGV. The junction had 2 bases not matched to a gene; V was cut back by 5 bases and J by 2 bases. This CDR3 is 14 amino acids long. CDR3 residues: CASSRDSNTGELFF. CDR3 coding DNA: TGTGCCAGCAGCCGGGACAGTAACACCGGGGAGCTGTTTTTT.

This sequence joins TRBV19 and TRBJ2-2; TRBD1 might be the D (6 bases). Germline CDR1 and CDR2: LNHDA and SQIVND (reference sequence). This CDR3 is built from 14 residues. Trimming cost V 5 bases and J 5 bases, with 12 bases left between them. The DNA of the CDR3 is TGTGCCAGTAGTCCTCGAAGGGGGACCGGGGAGCTGTTTTTT. Translated: CASSPRRGTGELFF.

This chain joins TRBV19 and TRBJ2-7; D uncertain. Germline V gives CDR1 LNHDA, CDR2 SQIVND (reference sequence). V shed 1 base and J shed 7 bases, with 5 bases lying between them. CDR3 size: 11 residues. CDR3 DNA sequence: TGTGCCAGTAGTATAGGGAAAGAGCAGTACTTC. This translates into CASSIGKEQYF.

The chain employs TRBV18 and TRBJ1-5, with TRBD1 identical over 7 bases. This CDR3 comprises 15 residues. The germline gives CDR1 KGHSH, CDR2 LQKENI. V was clipped by 5 bases and J by 0 bases; unmatched bases: 4. The CDR3 DNA follows: TGTGCCAGCTCAACACAGGGGTATAGCAATCAGCCCCAGCATTTT. Translating gives CASSTQGYSNQPQHF.

The rearrangement uses TRBV18 and TRBJ1-4, with TRBD1 identical over 7 bases. CDR1 and CDR2 (germline): KGHSH, LQKENI. The CDR3 has 14 residues. The V and J ends lost 6 bases and 6 bases, in that order; junction bases with no gene match: 7. CDR3 DNA sequence: TGTGCCAGCTCCCCGACAGGGTTCGATGAAAAACTGTTTTTT. It specifies CASSPTGFDEKLFF.

The chain combines TRBV6-1 with TRBJ2-7; the match to TRBD1 covers 7 bases. V trimming: 8 bases; J trimming: 1 base; junction bases outside the gene matches: 5. Germline loops: CDR1 MNHNS, CDR2 SASEGT. The CDR3 has 13 residues. CDR3 nucleotides: TGTGCCAGCCAGAAGACAGGGTCCTACGAGCAGTACTTC. Translation gives CASQKTGSYEQYF.

This chain links TRBV7-9 with TRBJ2-3; 7 nucleotides line up with TRBD1. V lost 4 bases and J lost 4; bases outside the gene matches: 5. Per the germline V gene, CDR1 is SEHNR and CDR2 is FQNEAQ (reference sequence). The CDR3 sequence is 14 residues long. CDR3 sequence: CASSSRQGSDTQYF. In DNA form, the CDR3 reads TGTGCCAGCAGCTCCCGACAGGGTTCAGATACGCAGTATTTT.

The rearrangement links TRBV5-1 to TRBJ1-2; TRBD1 agrees at 7 bases. The CDR3 length is 15 residues. J was trimmed by 4 bases and V by 1 base; bases with no gene match: 7. CDR1 is SGHRS and CDR2 is YFSETQ in the germline V gene. CDR3 loop: CASSLKGAATYGYTF. CDR3 bases: TGCGCCAGCAGCTTGAAGGGGGCAGCGACCTATGGCTACACCTTC.

This rearrangement joins TRBV9 to TRBJ2-1, with 10 bases fitting TRBD2. J lost 4 bases, V lost 3 bases, and 4 bases had no gene match. Per germline, CDR1 SGDLS and CDR2 YYNGEE. CDR3 length equals 15 residues. The CDR3, as DNA: TGTGCCAGCAGCGAGGGGACTAGCGATTACAATGAGCAGTTCTTC. It is translated as CASSEGTSDYNEQFF.

This clone was seen a few times. The chain recombines TRBV11-1 with TRBJ1-1; D not resolved. Germline lookup yields CDR1 SGHAT and CDR2 FQDESV (reference sequence). This CDR3 region has 14 residues. The V gene lost 4 bases and the J gene lost 0 bases, with 9 bases spanning the gap. The CDR3 coding sequence is TGTGCCAGCAGCTATCGTGTCGTGAACACTGAAGCTTTCTTT. It translates to CASSYRVVNTEAFF.

J is TRBJ1-1 and V is TRBV29-1; a possible D gene is TRBD1 (5 bases). The CDR3 has 10 residues. Trimming removed 6 bases from V and 4 bases from J, with 6 bases in between. Germline V gene lookup returns CDR1 SQVTM and CDR2 ANQGSEA. CDR3 in amino acids: CSVQATEAFF. Here the CDR3 DNA reads TGCAGCGTACAGGCCACTGAAGCTTTCTTT. Based on the CDR3 plus reference TRBV29-1 and TRBJ1-1, the full variable domain is SAVISQKPSRDICQRGTSLTIQCQVDSQVTMMFWYRQQPGQSLTLIATANQGSEATYESGFVIDKFPISRPNLTFSTLTVSNMSPEDSSIYLCSVQATEAFFGQGTRLTVV.

About this clone itself: Other DNA sequences in this specimen translate into the identical CDR3. The chain links TRBV7-9 to TRBJ2-1, with no clear D. Trimming took off 1 base at V and 7 bases at J, with 2 bases between the two ends. CDR3 length: 11 amino acids. Germline assignment: CDR1 SEHNR and CDR2 FQNEAQ (reference sequence). CDR3 nucleotides: TGTGCCAGCAGCTTAGGTAATGAGCAGTTCTTC. Its protein product is CASSLGNEQFF. The whole variable domain, filled in from reference TRBV7-9 and TRBJ2-1, reads DTGVSQNPRHKITKRGQNVTFRCDPISEHNRLYWYRQTLGQGPEFLTYFQNEAQLEKSRLLSDRFSAERPKGSFSTLEIQRTEQGDSAMYLCASSLGNEQFFGPGTRLTVL.

A single count supports this clone. Distinct nucleotide sequences in the sample also encode this CDR3. The J gene is TRBJ2-7, the V gene TRBV6-5; maybe TRBD1 (6 bases). The CDR3 is made up of 14 amino acids. V was pared by 0 bases and J by 3 bases, with 9 bases between. Germline assignment: CDR1 MNHEY and CDR2 SVGAGI. The CDR3 coding sequence is TGTGCCAGCAGTTACTCGACAGGCCGCTACGAGCAGTACTTC. Translated: CASSYSTGRYEQYF.

The genes are TRBV27 and TRBJ2-1; 9 nucleotides agree with TRBD1. Germline V lookup: CDR1 MNHEY, CDR2 SMNVEV (reference sequence). The trim removed 6 bases at V and 5 bases at J, leaving 8 bases unmatched. The CDR3 covers 15 residues. The CDR3 DNA follows: TGTGCCAGCAGATGGGGGACAGGGCCACACAATGAGCAGTTCTTC. This encodes CASRWGTGPHNEQFF.

The chain has TRBV25-1 and TRBJ2-1; 7 positions match TRBD2. Per the germline V gene, CDR1 is MGHDK and CDR2 is SYGVNS. With 4 bases clipped from V and 7 bases from J, the junction kept 4 bases outside the gene matches. This CDR3 region has 13 residues. CDR3 in DNA: TGTGCCAGCAGTGGGGCGGGAGCAAATGAGCAGTTCTTC. This translates into CASSGAGANEQFF.

V and J are TRBV4-1 and TRBJ1-2; no reliable D call. CDR3 length: 13 amino acids. V was cut by 1 base and J by 8 bases, with 11 bases left in between. Germline V gene sequence: CDR1 MGHRA, CDR2 YSYEKL. The CDR3 protein is CASSQAGSWGYTF. CDR3 sequence (DNA): TGCGCCAGCAGCCAAGCCGGGTCCTGGGGCTACACCTTC.

Concerning this clone itself: The sample holds other DNA sequences that translate to the same CDR3. The chain couples TRBV5-4 to TRBJ1-1, with D maybe TRBD1 (5 bases). The CDR3 loop spans 14 amino acids. Germline loops: CDR1 SGHNT, CDR2 YYREEE (reference sequence). The V and J ends lost 3 bases and 1 base respectively, with 10 bases between them. In DNA form, the CDR3 reads TGTGCCAGCAGCTCCGGCAGGGCGAACACTGAAGCTTTCTTT. Residues: CASSSGRANTEAFF.

On this clone itself: The sample contains more than one DNA sequence encoding this CDR3. The chain links TRBV10-3 to TRBJ2-3; 7 bases fit TRBD2. The CDR3 has 15 residues. Germline V gene data show CDR1 as ENHRY and CDR2 as SYGVKD. Trimming took 1 base from V and 0 from J; bases not matched to a gene: 1. CDR3 sequence: CAISELRESTDTQYF. CDR3 in DNA: TGTGCCATCAGTGAGTTGCGGGAGAGCACAGATACGCAGTATTTT.

The rearrangement uses TRBV6-6 and TRBJ2-2; D perhaps matches TRBD1 (6 bases). Per germline, CDR1 MNHNY and CDR2 SVGAGI (reference sequence). Trimming removed 5 bases from V and 4 bases from J, with 11 bases in between. This CDR3 region has 14 residues. The CDR3 here is CASSPTGTTGELFF. In DNA form, the CDR3 reads TGTGCCAGCAGTCCCACAGGGACCACCGGGGAGCTGTTTTTT.

The chain employs TRBV28 and TRBJ2-7; D may correspond to TRBD1 or TRBD2 (6 bases each). The CDR3 sequence is 15 residues long. Germline V lookup: CDR1 MDHEN, CDR2 SYDVKM. V lost 4 bases and J 2 bases, leaving 15 bases between the germline ends. CDR3 protein: CASSSSGGVTYEQYF. DNA of the CDR3: TGTGCCAGCAGTTCCTCCGGGGGCGTCACCTACGAGCAGTACTTC.

The chain joins TRBV5-6 to TRBJ1-2; no clear D gene. CDR3 length: 12 amino acids. The germline V and J ends were trimmed by 0 bases and 8 bases, with 8 bases remaining between them. CDR1 is SGHDT, CDR2 YYEEEE, per germline. The CDR3 nucleotides read TGTGCCAGCAGCTTGGGGGGAGGAGGCTACACCTTC. Amino acids: CASSLGGGGYTF.

The chain has TRBV9 and TRBJ1-3; D gene ambiguous. CDR3 length equals 16 residues. The ends were cut back, 0 bases at V and 3 bases at J, with 13 bases in the middle. The germline gives CDR1 SGDLS, CDR2 YYNGEE. The DNA for the CDR3 is TGTGCCAGCAGCGTAGGGCAGGCCGCGTATGGAAACACCATATATTTT. It translates to CASSVGQAAYGNTIYF.